The 25 T cell receptor beta chains reported below all come from one sample, sequenced in a study of beta chain features in type 1 diabetes. For these receptors, no antigen is known. General observations from the study: For Type 1 diabetes patients, all four CD4+ subsets carried TCRB CDR3s that were moderately but significantly shorter.

Of the isolated RNA, all was reverse transcribed, and so the sequenced material was expressed TCRB transcripts. Here immunoSEQ multiplex PCR was the method, and the copy in TCRdb shows in-frame clones only, minus some. The data show about 370,000 clones, around 9.6% seen once. Sequenced input: central memory CD4+ T cells from blood. The receptors come from a man aged 25-45 years with type 1 diabetes.

This clone was seen more than once but under ten times. The chain employs TRBV11-2 and TRBJ1-1; 7 bases match TRBD1. Germline assignment: CDR1 SGHAT and CDR2 FQNNGV. The CDR3 has 14 amino acids. V lost 2 bases, J lost 6 bases, and 6 bases stayed unmatched. The CDR3 DNA follows: TGTGCCAGCAGCTTATACACAGGGGCCCCTGAAGCTTTCTTT. Protein: CASSLYTGAPEAFF. Full variable domain (remainder filled in from reference TRBV11-2 and TRBJ1-1): EAGVAQSPRYKIIEKRQSVAFWCNPISGHATLYWYQQILGQGPKLLIQFQNNGVVDDSQLPKDRFSAERLKGVDSTLKIQPAKLEDSAVYLCASSLYTGAPEAFFGQGTRLTVV.

The chain carries TRBV21-1 and TRBJ2-3. TRBV21-1 is classified as a pseudogene. The CDR3 runs 16 residues. CDR3 nucleotides: TGTGCCAGCAGCAAATCAAAGGCCCCTAGCACAGATACGCAGTATTTT. Protein sequence: CASSKSKAPSTDTQYF.

The chain uses TRBV6-6 and TRBJ2-7; 8 bases match TRBD1. This CDR3 has 15 amino acids. V shed 5 bases and J 5 bases; nucleotides not matched to a gene: 11. The germline V gene has CDR1 MNHNY and CDR2 SVGAGI (reference sequence). The CDR3 region has the DNA TGTGCCAGCAGTGATCCTAACAGGGGGTACGACGAGCAGTACTTC. Translation: CASSDPNRGYDEQYF.

Ten or more counts support this clone. This sample also contains other DNA sequences that code for the same CDR3. This chain joins TRBV27 and TRBJ1-5, with a tentative D call TRBD1 (5 bases). This CDR3 is built from 13 residues. The ends were cut back, 3 bases at V and 6 bases at J, with 9 bases in the middle. Germline lookup yields CDR1 MNHEY and CDR2 SMNVEV (reference sequence). The CDR3 here is CASSLTGGQPQHF. CDR3 sequence (DNA): TGTGCCAGCAGTTTGACCGGGGGTCAGCCCCAGCATTTT.

In its sample, this clone was seen many times. The rearrangement links TRBV7-9 to TRBJ1-2; possible D gene TRBD1, 5 bases. CDR3 size: 12 residues. Between the trimmed V and J ends, which lost 3 bases and 8 bases, there was a span of 10 bases. The germline V gene encodes CDR1 SEHNR and CDR2 FQNEAQ (reference sequence). The CDR3 nucleotides read TGTGCCAGCAGCTTTTCAGGGTACGGCTACACCTTC. It translates to CASSFSGYGYTF.

On this clone: A read error may be the cause here, since a much bigger clone is one base away. This chain joins TRBV7-6 and TRBJ2-1; no firm D call. Trimming pared 1 base from V and 0 bases from J, leaving 4 bases between. Germline V lookup: CDR1 SGHVS, CDR2 FNYEAQ. The CDR3 spans 14 residues. The CDR3 DNA sequence: TGTGCCAGCAGCTTAGAGGGCTCCTACAATGAGCAGTTCTTC. Its protein is CASSLEGSYNEQFF. The variable domain in full, completed from reference TRBV7-6 and TRBJ2-1, reads GAGVSQSPRYKVTKRGQDVALRCDPISGHVSLYWYRQALGQGPEFLTYFNYEAQQDKSGLPNDRFSAERPEGSISTLTIQRTEQRDSAMYRCASSLEGSYNEQFFGPGTRLTVL.

This clone has a count of ten or more. The chain employs TRBV6-6 and TRBJ2-2; perhaps TRBD1 as D (6 bases). CDR3 length: 13 residues. The V end lost 6 bases, the J end lost 5 bases, and 10 bases lay between the germline ends. The germline gives CDR1 MNHNY, CDR2 SVGAGI (reference sequence). In DNA, the CDR3 is TGTGCCAGCAGAATACAGGGAACCGGGGAGCTGTTTTTT. Residues: CASRIQGTGELFF.

This rearrangement joins TRBV13 to TRBJ2-5; TRBD1 matches 7 bases. The germline V gene encodes CDR1 PRHDT and CDR2 FYEKMQ (reference sequence). V lost 0 bases, J lost 6 bases, and 7 bases stayed unmatched. The CDR3 is 15 amino acids. The CDR3 spells CASSLGPTGAQTQYF. The CDR3, as DNA: TGTGCCAGCAGCTTAGGGCCTACAGGGGCCCAGACCCAGTACTTC. The full variable domain, completed using reference TRBV13 and TRBJ2-5, is AAGVIQSPRHLIKEKRETATLKCYPIPRHDTVYWYQQGPGQDPQFLISFYEKMQSDKGSIPDRFSAQQFSDYHSELNMSSLELGDSALYFCASSLGPTGAQTQYFGPGTRLLVL.

This clone was found a few times. The CDR3, as DNA: TGTGCCACCAGCAGAGTAGGATCCAATGAGCAGTTCTTC. This codes for CATSRVGSNEQFF. The V and J genes are TRBV15 and TRBJ2-1; D gene uncertain. Trimming took 1 base from V and 6 from J, leaving 7 bases between them. Germline loops: CDR1 LNHNV, CDR2 YYDKDF (reference sequence). There are 13 residues in the CDR3.

V is TRBV5-1 and J is TRBJ2-7; tentative D call: TRBD2 (5 bases). V was pared by 1 base and J by 0 bases, with 17 bases between. CDR3 size: 17 residues. CDR1 and CDR2 from the germline V gene are SGHRS and YFSETQ. This CDR3 is CASSLSIRGLSSYEQYF. CDR3 nucleotides: TGCGCCAGCAGCTTGTCTATCAGAGGGCTAAGCTCCTACGAGCAGTACTTC.

Worth noting for this clone: The same CDR3 also results from other DNA sequences found in this sample. The rearrangement joins TRBV10-1 to TRBJ1-1, with TRBD1 identical over 7 bases. The CDR3 has 13 amino acids. Germline V CDR1 and CDR2: WNHNN, SYGVQD (reference sequence). J gave up 3 bases and V 5 bases, and 3 bases lay outside the gene matches. This chain's CDR3 is CASSRQGYTEAFF. CDR3 DNA: TGCGCCAGCAGTAGACAGGGATACACTGAAGCTTTCTTT.

The chain joins TRBV13 to TRBJ1-2; the D is unclear. The germline V gene has CDR1 PRHDT and CDR2 FYEKMQ (reference sequence). Trimming removed 2 bases at V and 2 bases at J, with 12 bases between. CDR3 length: 15 residues. CDR3 sequence reads: CASSLNFAFNYGYTF. CDR3 DNA sequence: TGTGCCAGCAGCTTAAACTTCGCTTTCAACTATGGCTACACCTTC.

V is TRBV27 and J is TRBJ2-5, with TRBD1 as a possible D gene (5 bases). V lost 6 bases and J 1 base, leaving 6 bases between the germline ends. From germline, CDR1 is MNHEY and CDR2 SMNVEV (reference sequence). This CDR3 has 12 amino acids. CDR3 DNA sequence: TGTGCCAGCAGAACAGGCCAAGAGACCCAGTACTTC. This translates into CASRTGQETQYF.

CDR3 in DNA: TGTGCCAGTAGTATCTTAAGCGGGAGCAATGAGCAGTTCTTC. Its translation: CASSILSGSNEQFF. J is TRBJ2-1 and V is TRBV19; 8 positions match TRBD2. With V trimmed by 3 bases and J by 6 bases, 4 bases remained unmatched. The CDR3 runs to 14 residues. The germline V gene encodes CDR1 LNHDA and CDR2 SQIVND (reference sequence).

This rearrangement joins TRBV19 to TRBJ2-5; no clear D. The CDR3 is 14 amino acids. Per germline, CDR1 LNHDA and CDR2 SQIVND (reference sequence). Trimming pared 3 bases from V and 5 bases from J, leaving 13 bases between. CDR3 DNA sequence: TGTGCCAGTAGTATTTGGGGTGCCGGGGAGACCCAGTACTTC. Its protein product is CASSIWGAGETQYF.

In this sample, this clone turned up a few times. The chain links TRBV19 to TRBJ1-5; D call uncertain. V lost 5 bases, J lost 0 bases, and 8 bases lay in between. CDR3 length: 14 amino acids. Germline values: CDR1 LNHDA, CDR2 SQIVND (reference sequence). The CDR3, as DNA: TGTGCCAGTAGTTTAGTCAATAGCAATCAGCCCCAGCATTTT. It specifies CASSLVNSNQPQHF.

This clone was found a few times. This chain uses TRBV7-2 with TRBJ1-4; a weak D match, TRBD1 (5 bases). Deletions cut 3 bases from V and 0 bases from J, with 11 bases between. CDR1 SGHTA and CDR2 FQGNSA come from the germline V gene. The CDR3 has 16 amino acids. The CDR3 DNA reads as TGTGCCAGCAGCTTGATGACAGTCGCAACTAATGAAAAACTGTTTTTT. This encodes CASSLMTVATNEKLFF.

This clone occurred a few times. This chain uses TRBV18 with TRBJ2-7, with a weak D call TRBD1 (6 bases). The germline V gene encodes CDR1 KGHSH and CDR2 LQKENI. Trimming removed 3 bases at V and 6 bases at J, with 12 bases between. This CDR3 comprises 13 residues. This CDR3 is CASSPTGTGEQYF. The CDR3 nucleotides read TGTGCCAGCTCACCTACAGGGACGGGCGAGCAGTACTTC.

V usage is TRBV7-6 and J usage is TRBJ2-3, with D maybe TRBD2 (6 bases). Looked up from germline, CDR1 is SGHVS and CDR2 is FNYEAQ. The CDR3 contains 15 residues. Trimming shortened V by 4 bases and J by 6 bases, and 17 bases separated the two germline ends. The CDR3 DNA reads as TGTGCCAGCAGCTCCCCCAGGGCCCGGGGGGATACGCAGTATTTT. This gives the protein CASSSPRARGDTQYF. Filled out from reference TRBV7-6 and TRBJ2-3, the complete variable domain reads GAGVSQSPRYKVTKRGQDVALRCDPISGHVSLYWYRQALGQGPEFLTYFNYEAQQDKSGLPNDRFSAERPEGSISTLTIQRTEQRDSAMYRCASSSPRARGDTQYFGPGTRLTVL.

The rearrangement links TRBV19 to TRBJ1-5; TRBD1 agrees at 11 bases. The CDR3 extends over 13 amino acids. Unmatched junction bases numbered 4, after V lost 6 bases and J lost 9 bases. The V gene's germline CDR1 is LNHDA and CDR2 SQIVND (reference sequence). CDR3 in DNA: TGTGCCAGTAGGGGACAGGGGGGTGGGCCCCAGCATTTT. Translated, it gives CASRGQGGGPQHF.

This clone has at least ten counts. The V call is TRBV5-1, the J call TRBJ1-3, with D perhaps TRBD1 (5 bases). V was clipped by 0 bases and J by 4 bases, with 11 bases between them. The CDR3 has 15 residues. CDR1 is SGHRS, CDR2 YFSETQ, per germline. The CDR3 protein is CASSLDPGTGNTIYF. The CDR3, as DNA: TGCGCCAGCAGCTTGGACCCAGGGACCGGAAACACCATATATTTT.

In this sample, this clone turned up a few times. V is TRBV7-9 and J is TRBJ2-7; 8 nucleotides agree with TRBD1. CDR1 and CDR2 (germline): SEHNR, FQNEAQ (reference sequence). V lost 5 bases to trimming and J lost 2 bases; unmatched junction nucleotides: 14. The CDR3 length is 17 residues. The CDR3 DNA follows: TGTGCCAGCAGCCCAACCCTCCGGGACAGGAGCGCCTACGAGCAGTACTTC. Amino acid sequence: CASSPTLRDRSAYEQYF.

The gene calls are TRBV10-1 and TRBJ2-2, with 12 positions matching TRBD2. The germline V gene has CDR1 WNHNN and CDR2 SYGVQD (reference sequence). This CDR3 comprises 16 residues. Unmatched junction bases numbered 10, after V lost 7 bases and J lost 7 bases. The CDR3 region is CASNPGPSGRDGELFF. CDR3 in DNA: TGCGCCAGCAATCCAGGGCCTAGCGGGAGGGACGGGGAGCTGTTTTTT.

The chain couples TRBV5-1 to TRBJ2-3; no clear D. V lost 0 bases and J lost 4, with 9 bases in between. The CDR3 is made up of 14 amino acids. CDR1 and CDR2 from the germline V gene are SGHRS and YFSETQ. The CDR3 loop reads CASSLGAESDTQYF. CDR3 DNA sequence: TGCGCCAGCAGCTTGGGGGCAGAGTCAGATACGCAGTATTTT.

J is TRBJ2-3 and V is TRBV5-1; TRBD2 agrees at 14 bases. V was clipped by 3 bases and J by 1 base; unmatched bases: 10. In germline, CDR1 is SGHRS, CDR2 YFSETQ. The CDR3 runs 19 residues. As DNA, the CDR3 is TGCGCCAGCAGCTCAGGGACTAGCGGGAGAGGATTTGGCACAGATACGCAGTATTTT. Amino acids: CASSSGTSGRGFGTDTQYF.